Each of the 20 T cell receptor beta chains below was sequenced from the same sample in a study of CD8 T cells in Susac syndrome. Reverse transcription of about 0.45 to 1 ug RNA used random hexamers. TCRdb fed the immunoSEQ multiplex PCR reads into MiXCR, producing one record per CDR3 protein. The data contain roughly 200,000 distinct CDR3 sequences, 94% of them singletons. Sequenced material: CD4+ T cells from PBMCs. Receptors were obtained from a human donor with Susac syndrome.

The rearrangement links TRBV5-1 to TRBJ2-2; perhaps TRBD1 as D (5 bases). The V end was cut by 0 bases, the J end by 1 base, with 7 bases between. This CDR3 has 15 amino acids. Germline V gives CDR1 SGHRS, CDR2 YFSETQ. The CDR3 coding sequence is TGCGCCAGCAGCTTGGATGGACAGAACACCGGGGAGCTGTTTTTT. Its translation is CASSLDGQNTGELFF.

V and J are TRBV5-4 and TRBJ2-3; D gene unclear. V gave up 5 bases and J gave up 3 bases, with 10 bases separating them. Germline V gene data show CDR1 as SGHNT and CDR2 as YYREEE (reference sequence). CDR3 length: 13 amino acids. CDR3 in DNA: TGTGCCAGCAGGGGATTTGTTACAGATACGCAGTATTTT. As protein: CASRGFVTDTQYF.

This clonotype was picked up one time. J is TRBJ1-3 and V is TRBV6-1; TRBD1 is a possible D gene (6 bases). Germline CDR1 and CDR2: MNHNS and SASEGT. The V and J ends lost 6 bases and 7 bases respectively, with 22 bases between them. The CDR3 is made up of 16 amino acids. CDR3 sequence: CASSSPKQGRVNTIYF. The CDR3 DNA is TGTGCCAGCAGCTCCCCGAAACAGGGTCGGGTGAACACCATATATTTT.

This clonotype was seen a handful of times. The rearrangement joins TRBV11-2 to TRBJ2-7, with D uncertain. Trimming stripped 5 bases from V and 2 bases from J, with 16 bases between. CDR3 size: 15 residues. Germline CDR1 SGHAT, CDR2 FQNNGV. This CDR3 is CASSLLPQAPYEQYF. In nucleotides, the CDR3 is TGTGCCAGCAGCCTTCTCCCCCAGGCACCCTACGAGCAGTACTTC.

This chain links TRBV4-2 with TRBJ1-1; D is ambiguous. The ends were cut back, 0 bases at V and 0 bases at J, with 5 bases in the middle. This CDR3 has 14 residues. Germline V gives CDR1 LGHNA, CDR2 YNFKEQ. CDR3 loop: CASSQDPVNTEAFF. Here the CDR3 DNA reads TGTGCCAGCAGCCAAGACCCCGTGAACACTGAAGCTTTCTTT.

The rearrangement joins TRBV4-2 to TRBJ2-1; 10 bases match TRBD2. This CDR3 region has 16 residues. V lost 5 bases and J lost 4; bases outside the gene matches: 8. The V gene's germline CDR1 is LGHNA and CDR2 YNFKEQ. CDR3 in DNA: TGTGCCAGCAGCTACCCACTAGCGGGAATTTACAATGAGCAGTTCTTC. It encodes CASSYPLAGIYNEQFF.

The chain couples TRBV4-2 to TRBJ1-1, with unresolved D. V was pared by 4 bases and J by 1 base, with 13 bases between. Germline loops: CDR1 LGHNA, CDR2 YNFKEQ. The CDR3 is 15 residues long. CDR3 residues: CASSPGRRANTEAFF. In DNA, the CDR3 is TGTGCCAGCAGCCCTGGGCGTAGGGCGAACACTGAAGCTTTCTTT.

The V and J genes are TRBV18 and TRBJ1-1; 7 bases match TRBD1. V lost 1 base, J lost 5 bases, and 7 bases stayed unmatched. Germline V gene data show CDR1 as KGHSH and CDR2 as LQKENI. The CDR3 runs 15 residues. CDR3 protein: CASSPQGAPGTEAFF. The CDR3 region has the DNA TGTGCCAGCTCACCACAGGGGGCGCCTGGGACTGAAGCTTTCTTT.

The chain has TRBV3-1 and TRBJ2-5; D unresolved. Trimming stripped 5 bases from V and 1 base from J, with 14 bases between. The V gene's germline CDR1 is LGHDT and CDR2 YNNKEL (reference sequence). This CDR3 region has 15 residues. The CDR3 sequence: CASSTRTVGQETQYF. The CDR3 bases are TGTGCCAGCAGCACCCGGACCGTCGGCCAAGAGACCCAGTACTTC.

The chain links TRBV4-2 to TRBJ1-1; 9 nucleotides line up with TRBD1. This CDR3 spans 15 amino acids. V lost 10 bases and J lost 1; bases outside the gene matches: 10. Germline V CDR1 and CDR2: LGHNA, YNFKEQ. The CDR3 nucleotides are TGTGCCACCAAACCCGGGACAGGGAGGAACACTGAAGCTTTCTTT. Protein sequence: CATKPGTGRNTEAFF.

The CDR3 DNA is TGTGCCAGTAAACCAGCCGCGGATGGCTACACCTTC. It yields the protein CASKPAADGYTF. The V gene is TRBV5-4, the J gene TRBJ1-2; D is undetermined. Germline V gene sequence: CDR1 SGHNT, CDR2 YYREEE (reference sequence). This CDR3 contains 12 residues. The ends were cut back, 8 bases at V and 6 bases at J, with 14 bases in the middle.

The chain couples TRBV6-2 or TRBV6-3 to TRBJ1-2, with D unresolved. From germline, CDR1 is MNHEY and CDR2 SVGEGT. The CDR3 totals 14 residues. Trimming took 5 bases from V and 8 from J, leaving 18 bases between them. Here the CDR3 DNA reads TGTGCCAGCAGTAACTTTCGACGGCTACAAGGCTACACCTTC. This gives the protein CASSNFRRLQGYTF.

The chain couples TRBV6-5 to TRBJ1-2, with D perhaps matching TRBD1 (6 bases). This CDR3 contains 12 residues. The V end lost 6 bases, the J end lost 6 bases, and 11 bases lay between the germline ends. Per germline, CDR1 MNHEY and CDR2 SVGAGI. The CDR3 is CASREQGDGYTF. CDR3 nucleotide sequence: TGTGCCAGCAGGGAACAGGGAGATGGCTACACCTTC.

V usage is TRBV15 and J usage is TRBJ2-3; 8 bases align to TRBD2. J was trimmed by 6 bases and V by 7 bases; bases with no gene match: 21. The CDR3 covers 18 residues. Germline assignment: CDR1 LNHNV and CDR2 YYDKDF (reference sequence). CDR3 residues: CATNTRGFGGGRPDTQYF. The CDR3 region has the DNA TGTGCCACCAATACCAGGGGTTTCGGGGGGGGCCGACCCGATACGCAGTATTTT.

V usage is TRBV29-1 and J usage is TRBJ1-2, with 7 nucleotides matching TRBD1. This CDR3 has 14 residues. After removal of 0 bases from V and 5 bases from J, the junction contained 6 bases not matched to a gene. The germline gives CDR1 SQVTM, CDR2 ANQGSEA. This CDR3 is CSVEDHDRAYGYTF. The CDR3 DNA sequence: TGCAGCGTTGAAGATCACGACAGGGCTTATGGCTACACCTTC.

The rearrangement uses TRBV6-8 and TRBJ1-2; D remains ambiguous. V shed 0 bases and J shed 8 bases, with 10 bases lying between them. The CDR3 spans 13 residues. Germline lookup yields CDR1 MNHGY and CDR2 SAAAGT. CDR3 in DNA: TGTGCCAGCAGTTACTCGAACCGCCAGGGCTACACCTTC. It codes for CASSYSNRQGYTF.

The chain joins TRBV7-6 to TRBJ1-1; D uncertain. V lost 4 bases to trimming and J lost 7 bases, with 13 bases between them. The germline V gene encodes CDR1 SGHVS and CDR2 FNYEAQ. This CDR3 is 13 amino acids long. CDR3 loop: CASSSTLQDEAFF. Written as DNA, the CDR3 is TGTGCCAGCAGCTCTACTTTGCAGGATGAAGCTTTCTTT.

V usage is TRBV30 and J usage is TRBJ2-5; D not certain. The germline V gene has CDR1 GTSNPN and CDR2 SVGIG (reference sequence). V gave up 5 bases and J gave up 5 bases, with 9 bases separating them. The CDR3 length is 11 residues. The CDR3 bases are TGTGCCTGGGGGCTAGGGGAGACCCAGTACTTC. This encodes CAWGLGETQYF.

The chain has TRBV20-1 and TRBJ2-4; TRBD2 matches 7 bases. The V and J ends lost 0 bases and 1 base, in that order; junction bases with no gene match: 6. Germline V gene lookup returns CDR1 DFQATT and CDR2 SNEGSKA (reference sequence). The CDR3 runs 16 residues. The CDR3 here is CSAREGRVTAKNIQYF. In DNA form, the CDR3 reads TGCAGTGCTAGAGAGGGGAGGGTTACCGCCAAAAACATTCAGTACTTC.

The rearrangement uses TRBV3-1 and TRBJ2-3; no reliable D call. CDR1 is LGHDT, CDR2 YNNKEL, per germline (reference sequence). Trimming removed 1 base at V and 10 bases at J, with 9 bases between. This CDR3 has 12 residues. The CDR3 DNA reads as TGTGCCAGCAGCCAAGGTACGGGTTCGCAGTATTTT. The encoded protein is CASSQGTGSQYF.